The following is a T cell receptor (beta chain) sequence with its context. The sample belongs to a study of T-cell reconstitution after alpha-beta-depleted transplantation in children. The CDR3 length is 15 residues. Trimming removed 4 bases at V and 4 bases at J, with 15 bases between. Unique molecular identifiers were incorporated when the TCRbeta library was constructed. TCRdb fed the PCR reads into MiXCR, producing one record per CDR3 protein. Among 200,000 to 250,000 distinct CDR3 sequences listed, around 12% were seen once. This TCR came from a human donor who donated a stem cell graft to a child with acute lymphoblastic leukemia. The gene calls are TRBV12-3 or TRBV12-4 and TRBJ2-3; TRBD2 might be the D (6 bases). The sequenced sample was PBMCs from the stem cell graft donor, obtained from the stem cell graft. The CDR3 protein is CASSSLPGSADTQYF. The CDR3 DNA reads TGTGCCAGCAGTTCGCTTCCCGGGAGTGCAGATACGCAGTATTTT.